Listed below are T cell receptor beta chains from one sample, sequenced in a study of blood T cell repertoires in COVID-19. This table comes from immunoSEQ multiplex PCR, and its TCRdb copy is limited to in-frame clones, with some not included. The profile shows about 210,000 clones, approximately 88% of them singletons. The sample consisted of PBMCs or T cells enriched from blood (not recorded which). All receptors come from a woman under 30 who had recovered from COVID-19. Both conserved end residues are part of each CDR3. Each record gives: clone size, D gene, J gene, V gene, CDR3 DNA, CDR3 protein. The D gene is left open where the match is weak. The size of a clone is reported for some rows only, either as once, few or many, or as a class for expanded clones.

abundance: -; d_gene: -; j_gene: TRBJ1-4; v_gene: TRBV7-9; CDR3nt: TGTGCCAGCATCGGGGGAGGACATGAAAAACTGTTTTTT; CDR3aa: CASIGGGHEKLFF
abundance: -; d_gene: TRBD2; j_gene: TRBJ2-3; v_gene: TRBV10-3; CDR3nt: TGTGCCATCAGTGTCTTAGCGGGGGGCACAGATACGCAGTATTTT; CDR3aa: CAISVLAGGTDTQYF
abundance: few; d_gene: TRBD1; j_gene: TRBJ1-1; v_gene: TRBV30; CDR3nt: TGTGCCTGGGGAGGAGACAGGGGAAAGACTGAAGCTTTCTTT; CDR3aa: CAWGGDRGKTEAFF
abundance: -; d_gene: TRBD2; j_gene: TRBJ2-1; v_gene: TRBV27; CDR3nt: TGTGCCAGCAGTCCCATCAGTGTCAGCGGGGGAAATGAGCAGTTCTTC; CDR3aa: CASSPISVSGGNEQFF
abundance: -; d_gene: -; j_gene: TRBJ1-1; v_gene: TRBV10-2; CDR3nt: TGCGCCAGCAGTGAGCCCGGGGCTGAAGCTTTCTTT; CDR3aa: CASSEPGAEAFF
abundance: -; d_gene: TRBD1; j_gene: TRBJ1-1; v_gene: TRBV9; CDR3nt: TGTGCCAGCAGCGTTGAGGGGGCGGCGAACACTGAAGCTTTCTTT; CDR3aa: CASSVEGAANTEAFF
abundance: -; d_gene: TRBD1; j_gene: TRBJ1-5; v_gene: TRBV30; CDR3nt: TGTGCCTGGAGTGGGGGACAGGGGAGCAATCAGCCCCAGCATTTT; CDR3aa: CAWSGGQGSNQPQHF
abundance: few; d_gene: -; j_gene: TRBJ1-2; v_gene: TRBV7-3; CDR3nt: TGTGCCAGCAGCCCGGACGGACTTAACTATGGCTACACCTTC; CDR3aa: CASSPDGLNYGYTF
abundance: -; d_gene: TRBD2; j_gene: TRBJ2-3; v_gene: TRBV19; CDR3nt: TGTGCCAGTAGTATACTCCGGGGGGGCGGATCAGATACGCAGTATTTT; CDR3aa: CASSILRGGGSDTQYF
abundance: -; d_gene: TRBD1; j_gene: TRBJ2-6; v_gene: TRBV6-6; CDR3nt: TGTGCCAGCAGAGGACAGGCCACCTCTGGGGCCAACGTCCTGACTTTC; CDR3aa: CASRGQATSGANVLTF
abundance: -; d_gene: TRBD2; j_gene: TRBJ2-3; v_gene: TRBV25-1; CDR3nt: TGTGCCAGCAGTGTCACCGGGGGGGGCACAGATACGCAGTATTTT; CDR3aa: CASSVTGGGTDTQYF
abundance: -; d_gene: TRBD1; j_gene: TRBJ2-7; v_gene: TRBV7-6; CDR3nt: TGTGCCAGCAGCCGGGGACAGGGAAGCTCCTACGAGCAGTACTTC; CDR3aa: CASSRGQGSSYEQYF
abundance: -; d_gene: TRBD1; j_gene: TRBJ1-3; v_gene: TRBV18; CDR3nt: TGTGCCAGCTCCTCGGAACCAGGGGGCGCAATTGGAAACACCATATATTTT; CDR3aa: CASSSEPGGAIGNTIYF
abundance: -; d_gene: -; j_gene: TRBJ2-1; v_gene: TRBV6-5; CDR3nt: TGTGCCAGCCGTAGACTCCAGCAGCCCAACAATGAGCAGTTCTTC; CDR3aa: CASRRLQQPNNEQFF
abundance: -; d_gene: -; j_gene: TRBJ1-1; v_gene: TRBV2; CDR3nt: TGTGCCAGCAGGCAACGGTTGAACACTGAAGCTTTCTTT; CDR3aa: CASRQRLNTEAFF
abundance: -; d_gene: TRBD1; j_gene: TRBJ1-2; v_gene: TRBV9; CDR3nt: TGTGCCAGCAGCGTAGGTATTGGGGACAGAAACTATGGCTACACCTTC; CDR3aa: CASSVGIGDRNYGYTF
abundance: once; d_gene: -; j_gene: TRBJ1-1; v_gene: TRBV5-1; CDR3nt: TGCGCCAGCAGCTTGGGTTACGGGAACACTGAAGCTTTCTTT; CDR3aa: CASSLGYGNTEAFF
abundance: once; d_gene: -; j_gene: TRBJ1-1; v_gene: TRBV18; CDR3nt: TGTGCCAGCTCACCTAGAGTTATGGGGGCTGGCAACACTGAAGCTTTCTTT; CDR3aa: CASSPRVMGAGNTEAFF
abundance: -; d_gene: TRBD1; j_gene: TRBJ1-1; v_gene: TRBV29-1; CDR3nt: TGCAGCGGCTGGACAGGGGAGTTGCTCTTT; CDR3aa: CSGWTGELLF
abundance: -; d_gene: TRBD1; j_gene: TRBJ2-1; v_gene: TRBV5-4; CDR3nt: TGTGCCAGCAGCTTGGCAACGGGCCAGACAGGGAACAATGAGCAGTTCTTC; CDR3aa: CASSLATGQTGNNEQFF
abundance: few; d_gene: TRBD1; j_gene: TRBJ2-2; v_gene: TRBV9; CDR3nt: TGTGCCAGCAGCCGACAGGGAGACACCGGGGAGCTGTTTTTT; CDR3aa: CASSRQGDTGELFF
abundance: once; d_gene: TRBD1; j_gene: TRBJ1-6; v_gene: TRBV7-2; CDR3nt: TGTGCCAGCAGCCCGACCTCGGGACAGGGAGCACCCCTCCACTTT; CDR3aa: CASSPTSGQGAPLHF
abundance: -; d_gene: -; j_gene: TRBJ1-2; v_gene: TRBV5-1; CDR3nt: TGCGCCAGCAGCTGGGAGAGGGAAGGCTACACCTTC; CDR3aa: CASSWEREGYTF
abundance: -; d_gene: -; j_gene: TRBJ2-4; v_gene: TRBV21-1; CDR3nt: TGTGCCAGCATCCTCGTGGGACATCCGACCCTAGCCAAAAACATTCAGTACTTC; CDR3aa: CASILVGHPTLAKNIQYF
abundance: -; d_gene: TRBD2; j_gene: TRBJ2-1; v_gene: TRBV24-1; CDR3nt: TGTGCCACCAGTGATTTGAATAGCGGGGCTTACAATGAGCAGTTCTTC; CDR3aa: CATSDLNSGAYNEQFF
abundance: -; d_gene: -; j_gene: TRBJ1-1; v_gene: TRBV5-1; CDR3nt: TGCGCCAGCAGCTATAAGGGGCCTCCGGGCACTGAAGCTTTCTTT; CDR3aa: CASSYKGPPGTEAFF
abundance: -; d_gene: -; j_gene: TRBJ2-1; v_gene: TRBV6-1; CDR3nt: TGTGCCAGCAGTGCTCCCGGCCGGGATCTCATGAACAATGAGCAGTTCTTC; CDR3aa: CASSAPGRDLMNNEQFF
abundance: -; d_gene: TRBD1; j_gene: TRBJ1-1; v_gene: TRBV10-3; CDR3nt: TGTGCCACTACACCAGGGGGCGCGGGCACTGAAGCTTTCTTT; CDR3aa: CATTPGGAGTEAFF
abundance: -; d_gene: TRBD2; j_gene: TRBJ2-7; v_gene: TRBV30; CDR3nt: TGTGCCTGGTGGACTAGCGGGAGGTACGAGCAGTACTTC; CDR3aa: CAWWTSGRYEQYF
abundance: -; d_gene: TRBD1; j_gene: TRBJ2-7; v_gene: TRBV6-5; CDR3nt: TGTGCCAGCAGTTCGGACAGGGGTTACGAGCAGTACTTC; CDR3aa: CASSSDRGYEQYF
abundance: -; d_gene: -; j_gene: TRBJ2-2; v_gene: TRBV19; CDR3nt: TGTGCCAGTAGAAGAGGTCCCGGGGAGCTGTTTTTT; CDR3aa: CASRRGPGELFF
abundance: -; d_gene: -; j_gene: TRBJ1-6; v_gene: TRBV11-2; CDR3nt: TGTGCCAGCAGCACAGACGTTTCCGGGGGTTCACCCCTCCACTTT; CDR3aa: CASSTDVSGGSPLHF
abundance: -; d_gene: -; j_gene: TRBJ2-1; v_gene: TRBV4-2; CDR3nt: TGTGCCAGCAGAGGGGAATCGAACAATGAGCAGTTCTTC; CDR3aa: CASRGESNNEQFF
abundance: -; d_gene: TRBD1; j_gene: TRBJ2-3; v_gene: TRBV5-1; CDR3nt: TGCGCCAGCAGCTTGAATTCCCTCCGGACAGGGTACACAGATACGCAGTATTTT; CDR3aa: CASSLNSLRTGYTDTQYF
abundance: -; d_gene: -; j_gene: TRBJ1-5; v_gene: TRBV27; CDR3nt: TGTGCCAGCAGTCGCGGAAGAGACCGAAGTTCCCAGCATTTT; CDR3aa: CASSRGRDRSSQHF
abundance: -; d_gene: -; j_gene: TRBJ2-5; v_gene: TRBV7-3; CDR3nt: TGTGCCAGCAGCAAAGGGGGTCGCGAGACCCAGTACTTC; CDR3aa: CASSKGGRETQYF
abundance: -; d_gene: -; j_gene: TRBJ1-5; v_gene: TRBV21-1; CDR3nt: TGTGCCAGCAGCAACGGCTACAGGGGGGGTTGGCCCCAGCATTTT; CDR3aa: CASSNGYRGGWPQHF
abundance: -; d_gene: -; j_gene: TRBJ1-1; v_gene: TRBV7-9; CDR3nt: TGTGCCAGCAGCGTCAGGGTCACTGAAGCTTTCTTT; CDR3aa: CASSVRVTEAFF
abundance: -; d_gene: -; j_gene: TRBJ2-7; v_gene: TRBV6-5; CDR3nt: TGTGCCAGCAGTTTGGGCAGGACAACGTACGAGCAGTACTTC; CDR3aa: CASSLGRTTYEQYF
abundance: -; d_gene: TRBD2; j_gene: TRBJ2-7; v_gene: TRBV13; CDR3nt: TGTGCCAGCAGCTCGTTCTCTTTAGCGGGGGACCTAACCTACGAGCAGTACTTC; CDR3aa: CASSSFSLAGDLTYEQYF
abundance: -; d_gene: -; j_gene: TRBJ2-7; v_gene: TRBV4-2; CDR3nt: TGTGCCAGCAGCCAAGAAATTTACAGAAACGGACAGTACGAGCAGTACTTC; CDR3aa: CASSQEIYRNGQYEQYF
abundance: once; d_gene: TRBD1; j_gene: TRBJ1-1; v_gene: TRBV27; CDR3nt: TGTGCCAGCAGTCCCGGGACAGGCCCGAGCACTGAAGCTTTCTTT; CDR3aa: CASSPGTGPSTEAFF
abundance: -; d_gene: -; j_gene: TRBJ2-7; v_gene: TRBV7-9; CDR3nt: TGTGCCAGCAGCTTAGAATCAGTCTCCTACGAGCAGTACTTC; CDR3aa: CASSLESVSYEQYF
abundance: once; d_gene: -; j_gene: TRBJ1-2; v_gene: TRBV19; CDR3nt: TGTGCCAGTAGTGGGGGGGCAGGGTCCCGGTTTAACTATGGCTACACCTTC; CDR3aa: CASSGGAGSRFNYGYTF
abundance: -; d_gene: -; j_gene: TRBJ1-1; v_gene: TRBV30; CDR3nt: TGTGCCTGGAGCTTTACAGGGAGGAACACTGAAGCTTTCTTT; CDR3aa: CAWSFTGRNTEAFF
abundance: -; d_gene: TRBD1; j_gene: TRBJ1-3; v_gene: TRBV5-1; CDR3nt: TGCGCCAGCAGCTTGGAACCACAGGGGGTTGGAAACACCATATATTTT; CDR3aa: CASSLEPQGVGNTIYF
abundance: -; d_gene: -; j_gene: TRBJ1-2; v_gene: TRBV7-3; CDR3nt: TGTGCCAGCAGCTCTTCCCCAGGAAAAGGAGGCTACACCTTC; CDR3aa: CASSSSPGKGGYTF
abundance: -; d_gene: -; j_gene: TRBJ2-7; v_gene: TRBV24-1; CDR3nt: TGTGCCACCAGTGGCCCACAGGGAGAATGGGAGCAGTACTTC; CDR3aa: CATSGPQGEWEQYF
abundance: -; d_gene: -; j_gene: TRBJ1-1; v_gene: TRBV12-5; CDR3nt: TGTGCTAGTGGTTTAGGACTGGGCACTGAAGCTTTCTTT; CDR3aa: CASGLGLGTEAFF
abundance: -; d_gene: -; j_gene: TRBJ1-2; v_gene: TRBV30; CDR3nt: TGTGCCTGGCAAACTCCAGGGTTCTTTAGTGGCTACACCTTC; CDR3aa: CAWQTPGFFSGYTF